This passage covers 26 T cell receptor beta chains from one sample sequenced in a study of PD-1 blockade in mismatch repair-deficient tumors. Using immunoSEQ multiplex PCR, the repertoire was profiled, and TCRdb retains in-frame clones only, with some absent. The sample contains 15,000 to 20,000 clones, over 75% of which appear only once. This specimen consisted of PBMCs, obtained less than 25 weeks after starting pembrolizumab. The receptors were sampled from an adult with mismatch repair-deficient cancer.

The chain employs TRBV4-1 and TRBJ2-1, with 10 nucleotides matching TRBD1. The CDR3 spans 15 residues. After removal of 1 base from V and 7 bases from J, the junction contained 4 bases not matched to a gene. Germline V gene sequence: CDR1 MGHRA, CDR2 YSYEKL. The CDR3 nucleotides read TGCGCCAGCAGCCAAGGGCCGGGACAGGGGAATGAGCAGTTCTTC. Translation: CASSQGPGQGNEQFF.

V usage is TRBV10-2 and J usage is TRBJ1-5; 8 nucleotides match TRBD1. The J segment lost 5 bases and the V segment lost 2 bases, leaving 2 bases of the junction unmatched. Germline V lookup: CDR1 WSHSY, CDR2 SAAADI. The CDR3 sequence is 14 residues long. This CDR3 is CASSEPRGHQPQHF. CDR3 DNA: TGCGCCAGCAGTGAGCCCAGGGGGCATCAGCCCCAGCATTTT.

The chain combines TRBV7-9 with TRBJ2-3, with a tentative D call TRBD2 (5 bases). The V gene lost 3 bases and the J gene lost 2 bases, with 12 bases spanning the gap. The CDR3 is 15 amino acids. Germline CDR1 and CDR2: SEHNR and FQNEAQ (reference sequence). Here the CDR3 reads CASSLCGSYTDTQYF. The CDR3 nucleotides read TGTGCCAGCAGCTTGTGCGGGTCGTACACAGATACGCAGTATTTT.

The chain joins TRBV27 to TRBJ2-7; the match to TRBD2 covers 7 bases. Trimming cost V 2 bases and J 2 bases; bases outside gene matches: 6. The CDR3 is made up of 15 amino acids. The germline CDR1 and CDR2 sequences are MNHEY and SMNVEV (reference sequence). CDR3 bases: TGTGCCAGCAGTTTAAAAGGCGGGAGTGCCTACGAGCAGTACTTC. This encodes CASSLKGGSAYEQYF.

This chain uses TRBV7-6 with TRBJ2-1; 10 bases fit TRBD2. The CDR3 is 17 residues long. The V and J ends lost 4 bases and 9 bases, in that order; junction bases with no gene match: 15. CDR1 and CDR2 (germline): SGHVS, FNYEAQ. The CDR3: CASSSAGSSGRLAEQFF. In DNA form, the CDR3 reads TGTGCCAGCAGCTCAGCCGGATCTAGCGGGAGACTCGCTGAGCAGTTCTTC. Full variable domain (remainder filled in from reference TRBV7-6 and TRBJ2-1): GAGVSQSPRYKVTKRGQDVALRCDPISGHVSLYWYRQALGQGPEFLTYFNYEAQQDKSGLPNDRFSAERPEGSISTLTIQRTEQRDSAMYRCASSSAGSSGRLAEQFFGPGTRLTVL.

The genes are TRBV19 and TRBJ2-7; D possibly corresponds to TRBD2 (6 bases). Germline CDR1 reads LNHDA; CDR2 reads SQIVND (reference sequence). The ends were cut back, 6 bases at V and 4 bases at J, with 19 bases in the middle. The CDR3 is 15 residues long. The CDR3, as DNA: TGTGCCAGTAGCCTTATTGCGGCGGGGAATTACGAGCAGTACTTC. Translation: CASSLIAAGNYEQYF.

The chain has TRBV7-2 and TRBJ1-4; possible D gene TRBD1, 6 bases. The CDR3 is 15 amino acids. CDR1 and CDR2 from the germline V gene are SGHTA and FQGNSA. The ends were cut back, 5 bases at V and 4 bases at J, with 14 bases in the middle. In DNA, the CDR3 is TGTGCCAGCAGCCGGGACATGCTTATTAATGAAAAACTGTTTTTT. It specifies CASSRDMLINEKLFF.

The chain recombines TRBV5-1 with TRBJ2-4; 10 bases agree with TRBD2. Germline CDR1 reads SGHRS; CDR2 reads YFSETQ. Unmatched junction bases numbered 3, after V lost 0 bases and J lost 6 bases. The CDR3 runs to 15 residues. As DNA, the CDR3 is TGCGCCAGCAGCTTGGAGGGACTAGCGACAAACATTCAGTACTTC. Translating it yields CASSLEGLATNIQYF.

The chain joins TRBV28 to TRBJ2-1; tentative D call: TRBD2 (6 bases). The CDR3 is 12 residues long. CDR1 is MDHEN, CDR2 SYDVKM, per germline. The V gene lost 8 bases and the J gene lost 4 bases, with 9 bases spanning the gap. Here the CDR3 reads CASGGAYNEQFF. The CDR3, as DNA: TGTGCCAGCGGCGGGGCATACAATGAGCAGTTCTTC.

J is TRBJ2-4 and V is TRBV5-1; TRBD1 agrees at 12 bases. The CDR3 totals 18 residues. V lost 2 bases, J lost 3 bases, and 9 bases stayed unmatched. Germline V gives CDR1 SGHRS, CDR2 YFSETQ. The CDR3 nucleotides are TGCGCCAGCAGCTTCATCGGGGACAGGGGGCATGACAAAAACATTCAGTACTTC. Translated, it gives CASSFIGDRGHDKNIQYF.

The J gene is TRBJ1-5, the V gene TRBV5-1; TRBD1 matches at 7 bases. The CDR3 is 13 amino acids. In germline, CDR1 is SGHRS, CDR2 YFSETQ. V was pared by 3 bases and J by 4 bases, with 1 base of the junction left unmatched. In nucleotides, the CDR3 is TGCGCCAGCAGCTCAGGGGGGAATCAGCCCCAGCATTTT. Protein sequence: CASSSGGNQPQHF.

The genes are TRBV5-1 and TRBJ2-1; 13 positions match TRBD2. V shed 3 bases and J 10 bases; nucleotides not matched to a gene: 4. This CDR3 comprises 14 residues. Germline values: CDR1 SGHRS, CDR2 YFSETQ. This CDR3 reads CASSSGLAGKEQFF. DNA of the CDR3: TGCGCCAGCAGCTCGGGACTAGCGGGAAAAGAGCAGTTCTTC.

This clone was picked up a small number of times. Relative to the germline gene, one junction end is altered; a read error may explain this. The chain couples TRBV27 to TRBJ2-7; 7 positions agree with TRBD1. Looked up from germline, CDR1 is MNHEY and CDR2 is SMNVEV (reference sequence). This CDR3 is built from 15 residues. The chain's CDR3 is CASSISGQPPYEQYF. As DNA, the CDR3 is TGTGCCAGCAGTATATCGGGACAGCCTCCCTACGAGCAGTACTTC.

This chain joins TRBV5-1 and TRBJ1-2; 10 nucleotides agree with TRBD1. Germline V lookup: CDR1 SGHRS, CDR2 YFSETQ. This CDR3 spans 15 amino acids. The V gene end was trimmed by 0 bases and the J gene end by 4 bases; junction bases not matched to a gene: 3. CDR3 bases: TGCGCCAGCAGCTTGGGACAGGGGGCGGTCTATGGCTACACCTTC. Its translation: CASSLGQGAVYGYTF.

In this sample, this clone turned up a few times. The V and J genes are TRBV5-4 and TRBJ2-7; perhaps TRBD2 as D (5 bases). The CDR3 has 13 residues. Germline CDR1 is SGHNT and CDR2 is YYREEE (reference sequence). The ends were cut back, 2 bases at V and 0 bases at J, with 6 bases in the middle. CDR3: CASSFGVSYEQYF. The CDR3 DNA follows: TGTGCCAGCAGCTTCGGGGTCTCCTACGAGCAGTACTTC.

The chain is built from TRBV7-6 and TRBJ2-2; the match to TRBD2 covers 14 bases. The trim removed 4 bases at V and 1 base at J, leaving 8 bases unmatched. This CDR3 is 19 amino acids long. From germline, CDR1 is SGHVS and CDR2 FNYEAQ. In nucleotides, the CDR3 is TGTGCCAGCAGCTACCGCCGCGGGACTAGCGGGAGGAACACCGGGGAGCTGTTTTTT. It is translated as CASSYRRGTSGRNTGELFF.

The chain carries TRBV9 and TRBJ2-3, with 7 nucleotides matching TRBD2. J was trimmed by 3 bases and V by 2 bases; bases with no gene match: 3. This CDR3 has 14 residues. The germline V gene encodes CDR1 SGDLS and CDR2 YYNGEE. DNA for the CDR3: TGTGCCAGCAGCGTCGGCGGGAGTACAGATACGCAGTATTTT. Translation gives CASSVGGSTDTQYF.

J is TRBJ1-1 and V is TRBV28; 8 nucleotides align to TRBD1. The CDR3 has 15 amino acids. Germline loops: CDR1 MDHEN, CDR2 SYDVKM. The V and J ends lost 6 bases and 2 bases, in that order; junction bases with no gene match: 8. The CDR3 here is CASRGGQALNTEAFF. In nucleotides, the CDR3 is TGTGCCAGCAGGGGGGGACAGGCCCTCAACACTGAAGCTTTCTTT.

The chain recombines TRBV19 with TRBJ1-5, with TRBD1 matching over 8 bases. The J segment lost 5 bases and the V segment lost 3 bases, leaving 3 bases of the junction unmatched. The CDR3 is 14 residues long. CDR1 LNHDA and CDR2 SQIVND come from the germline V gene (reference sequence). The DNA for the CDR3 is TGTGCCAGTAGTATTGGACAGGGACATCAGCCCCAGCATTTT. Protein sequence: CASSIGQGHQPQHF. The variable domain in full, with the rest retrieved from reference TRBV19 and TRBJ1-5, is DGGITQSPKYLFRKEGQNVTLSCEQNLNHDAMYWYRQDPGQGLRLIYYSQIVNDFQKGDIAEGYSVSREKKESFPLTVTSAQKNPTAFYLCASSIGQGHQPQHFGDGTRLSIL.

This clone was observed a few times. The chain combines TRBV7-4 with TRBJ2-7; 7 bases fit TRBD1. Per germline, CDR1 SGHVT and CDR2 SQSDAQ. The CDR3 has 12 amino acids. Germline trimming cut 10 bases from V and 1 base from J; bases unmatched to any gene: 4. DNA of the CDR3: TGTGCCACCCGGGACAGTTCCTACGAGCAGTACTTC. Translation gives CATRDSSYEQYF.

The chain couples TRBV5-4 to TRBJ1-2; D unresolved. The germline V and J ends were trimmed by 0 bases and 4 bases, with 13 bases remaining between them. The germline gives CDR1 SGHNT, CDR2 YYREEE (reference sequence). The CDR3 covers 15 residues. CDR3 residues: CASSLVGLGGYGYTF. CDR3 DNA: TGTGCCAGCAGCTTGGTAGGGTTGGGAGGCTATGGCTACACCTTC.

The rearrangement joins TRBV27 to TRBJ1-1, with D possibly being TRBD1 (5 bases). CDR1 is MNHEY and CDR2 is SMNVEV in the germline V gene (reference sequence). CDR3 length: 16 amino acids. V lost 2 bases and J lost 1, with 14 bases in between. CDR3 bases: TGTGCCAGCAGTTTAAATGGGAACACAGGGAACACTGAAGCTTTCTTT. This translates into CASSLNGNTGNTEAFF.

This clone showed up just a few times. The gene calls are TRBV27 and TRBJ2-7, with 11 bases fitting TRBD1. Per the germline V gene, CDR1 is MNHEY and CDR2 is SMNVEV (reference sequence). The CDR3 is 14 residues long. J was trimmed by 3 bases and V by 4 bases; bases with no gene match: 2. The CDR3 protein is CASSWTGGRYEQYF. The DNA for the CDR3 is TGTGCCAGCAGTTGGACAGGGGGCCGCTACGAGCAGTACTTC.

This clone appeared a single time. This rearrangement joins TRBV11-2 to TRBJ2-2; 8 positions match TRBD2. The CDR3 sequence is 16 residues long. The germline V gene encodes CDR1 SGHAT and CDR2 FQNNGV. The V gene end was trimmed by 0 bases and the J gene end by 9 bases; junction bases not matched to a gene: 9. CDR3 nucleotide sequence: TGTGCCAGCAGCTTAGAGGCGGGGGGTGTGCGCTGGGAGCTGTTTTTT. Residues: CASSLEAGGVRWELFF.

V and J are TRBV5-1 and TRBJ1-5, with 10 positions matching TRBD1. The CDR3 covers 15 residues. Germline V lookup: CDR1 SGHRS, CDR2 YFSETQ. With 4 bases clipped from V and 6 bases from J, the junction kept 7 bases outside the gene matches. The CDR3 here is CASSPTGGGSQPQHF. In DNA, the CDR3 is TGCGCCAGCAGCCCGACAGGGGGCGGGAGTCAGCCCCAGCATTTT. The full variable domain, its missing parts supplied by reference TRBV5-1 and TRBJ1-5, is KAGVTQTPRYLIKTRGQQVTLSCSPISGHRSVSWYQQTPGQGLQFLFEYFSETQRNKGNFPGRFSGRQFSNSRSEMNVSTLELGDSALYLCASSPTGGGSQPQHFGDGTRLSIL.

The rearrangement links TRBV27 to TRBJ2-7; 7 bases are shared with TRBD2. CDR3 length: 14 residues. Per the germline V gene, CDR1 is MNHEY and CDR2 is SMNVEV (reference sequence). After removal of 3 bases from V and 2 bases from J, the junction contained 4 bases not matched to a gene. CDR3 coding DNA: TGTGCCAGCAGTTTTCGGGGGGTCCCCTACGAGCAGTACTTC. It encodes CASSFRGVPYEQYF.